A selection of T cell receptor beta chains follows, all from one sample in a study of T cell clones after liver transplantation. These TCRs' antigens remain unknown. Repertoires were generated with immunoSEQ multiplex PCR, while TCRdb's copy carries only in-frame clones and drops some. Here the sample spans approximately 3,000 clones, roughly 23% being singletons. The material sequenced was CD4+ T cells from PBMCs cultured with third-party cells. The receptors were sampled from a human patient who received a liver transplant. The graft donor may have given rise to some T cells. The CDR3 runs from the conserved cysteine through the conserved F or W. The D gene is left open where the match is weak. Rows give clone size only sometimes, using once, few, many, or a class for an expanded clone.

clone_size: -; d_call: -; v_call: TRBV29-1; j_call: TRBJ2-1; cdr3_nt: TGCAGCGTTGATCGTATGGTATCAAATGAGCAGTTCTTC; cdr3_aa: CSVDRMVSNEQFF
clone_size: few; d_call: TRBD1; v_call: TRBV28; j_call: TRBJ2-3; cdr3_nt: TGTGCCAGCAGTTTGGGGACAGGGGGTTATTCCTATAGCACAGATACGCAGTATTTT; cdr3_aa: CASSLGTGGYSYSTDTQYF
clone_size: few; d_call: TRBD1; v_call: TRBV5-4; j_call: TRBJ1-5; cdr3_nt: TGCGCCAGCAGCGCAGGGACAGGGGAACAGCCCCAGCATTTT; cdr3_aa: CASSAGTGEQPQHF
clone_size: few; d_call: -; v_call: TRBV5-1; j_call: TRBJ2-1; cdr3_nt: TGCGCCAGCAGCTCGGTGGGGACTGGCGGCAATGAGCAGTTCTTC; cdr3_aa: CASSSVGTGGNEQFF
clone_size: -; d_call: -; v_call: TRBV18; j_call: TRBJ1-1; cdr3_nt: TGTGCCAGCCGGGAATTGATGAACACTGAGGCTTTCTTT; cdr3_aa: CASRELMNTEAFF
clone_size: -; d_call: TRBD2; v_call: TRBV29-1; j_call: TRBJ2-1; cdr3_nt: TGCAGCGCTGGACTAGCGGGAGTGGCTATTGAGCAGTTCTTC; cdr3_aa: CSAGLAGVAIEQFF
clone_size: medium-sized; d_call: -; v_call: TRBV19; j_call: TRBJ2-3; cdr3_nt: TGTGCCAGTAGTAATCAGGCTAGCACAGATACGCAGTATTTT; cdr3_aa: CASSNQASTDTQYF
clone_size: -; d_call: TRBD1; v_call: TRBV5-1; j_call: TRBJ2-1; cdr3_nt: TGCGCCAGCAGCGCCGGGACAGGGAAGTACAATGAGCAGTTCTTC; cdr3_aa: CASSAGTGKYNEQFF
clone_size: few; d_call: -; v_call: TRBV19; j_call: TRBJ1-4; cdr3_nt: TGTGCCAGTAGGGAGGGTGAAAAACTGTTTTTT; cdr3_aa: CASREGEKLFF
clone_size: large; d_call: TRBD1; v_call: TRBV7-9; j_call: TRBJ1-1; cdr3_nt: TGTGCCAGCAGCTTCCGGACAGGGGAGGATGAAGCTTTCTTT; cdr3_aa: CASSFRTGEDEAFF
clone_size: -; d_call: -; v_call: TRBV11-2; j_call: TRBJ1-2; cdr3_nt: TGTGCCAGCAGCCAAAACGCTGGGGGGAGGGACTTC; cdr3_aa: CASSQNAGGRDF
clone_size: few; d_call: -; v_call: TRBV7-4; j_call: TRBJ1-6; cdr3_nt: TGTGCCAGCAGCTTAGAGGGACACCCAAATTCACCCCTCCACTTT; cdr3_aa: CASSLEGHPNSPLHF
clone_size: -; d_call: TRBD1; v_call: TRBV7-8; j_call: TRBJ1-1; cdr3_nt: TGTGCCAGCAGCTTAGCCTGGACAGGGGAGGCCGGGGCCACTGAAGCTTTCTTT; cdr3_aa: CASSLAWTGEAGATEAFF
clone_size: few; d_call: TRBD1; v_call: TRBV5-7; j_call: TRBJ2-5; cdr3_nt: TGTGCCAGCAGCCACTCGACAGGGTCAGAGGAGACCCAGTACTTC; cdr3_aa: CASSHSTGSEETQYF
clone_size: medium-sized; d_call: -; v_call: TRBV6-5; j_call: TRBJ2-7; cdr3_nt: TGTGCCAGCAGCCGCGGGACCGCCTTTGGGGAGCAGTACTTC; cdr3_aa: CASSRGTAFGEQYF
clone_size: -; d_call: TRBD2; v_call: TRBV28; j_call: TRBJ2-7; cdr3_nt: TGTGCCAGCAGTTTTGGACTAGCGGTGGCCGAGCAGTACTTC; cdr3_aa: CASSFGLAVAEQYF
clone_size: -; d_call: -; v_call: TRBV9; j_call: TRBJ2-5; cdr3_nt: TGTGCCAGCAGCAATACCGGGGGATACCAAGAGACCCAGTACTTC; cdr3_aa: CASSNTGGYQETQYF
clone_size: -; d_call: TRBD1; v_call: TRBV6-5; j_call: TRBJ1-5; cdr3_nt: TGTGCCAGCAGTTGGACAGGGGGCAACCAGCCCCAGCATTTT; cdr3_aa: CASSWTGGNQPQHF
clone_size: -; d_call: TRBD1; v_call: TRBV9; j_call: TRBJ2-2; cdr3_nt: TGTGCCAGCAGCGCTCCGGGACAGGGGTACGGGGAGCTGTTTTTT; cdr3_aa: CASSAPGQGYGELFF
clone_size: once; d_call: -; v_call: TRBV6-1; j_call: TRBJ1-3; cdr3_nt: TGTGCCAGCAGACGGACAGCAGAGACTGGAAACACCATATATTTT; cdr3_aa: CASRRTAETGNTIYF
clone_size: few; d_call: -; v_call: TRBV7-9; j_call: TRBJ1-6; cdr3_nt: TGTGCCAGCAGCTTAGATCCTTCACCCCTCCACTTT; cdr3_aa: CASSLDPSPLHF
clone_size: few; d_call: TRBD1; v_call: TRBV11-2; j_call: TRBJ1-2; cdr3_nt: TGTGCCAGCAGCTTAGGTGCGACAGGGATCTATGGCTACACCTTC; cdr3_aa: CASSLGATGIYGYTF
clone_size: few; d_call: -; v_call: TRBV19; j_call: TRBJ1-1; cdr3_nt: TGTGCCAGTAGTTGGGGAATGGTCGGGACTGAAGCTTTCTTT; cdr3_aa: CASSWGMVGTEAFF
clone_size: -; d_call: TRBD1; v_call: TRBV6-5; j_call: TRBJ2-1; cdr3_nt: TGTGCCAGCAGAGAGCCGGGACAGGGGTACAATGAGCAGTTCTTC; cdr3_aa: CASREPGQGYNEQFF
clone_size: few; d_call: -; v_call: TRBV6-9; j_call: TRBJ2-7; cdr3_nt: TGTGCCAGCAGTCTGACGGAGTTCTCCTACGAGCAGTACTTC; cdr3_aa: CASSLTEFSYEQYF
clone_size: -; d_call: TRBD1; v_call: TRBV5-1; j_call: TRBJ2-1; cdr3_nt: TGCGCCAGCAGCTTGGTGGGGACAGGGGGAAATGAGCAGTTCTTC; cdr3_aa: CASSLVGTGGNEQFF
clone_size: few; d_call: TRBD2; v_call: TRBV27; j_call: TRBJ2-3; cdr3_nt: TGTGCCAGCAATCCTGATCGCCGTCCAATTAGCGGGGGGGGGACAGATACGCAGTATTTT; cdr3_aa: CASNPDRRPISGGGTDTQYF
clone_size: few; d_call: TRBD1; v_call: TRBV18; j_call: TRBJ1-2; cdr3_nt: TGTGCCAGCTCACCAACGGGACAGATTTCTAATAACTATGGCTACACCTTC; cdr3_aa: CASSPTGQISNNYGYTF
clone_size: few; d_call: -; v_call: TRBV7-2; j_call: TRBJ2-5; cdr3_nt: TGTGCCAGCAGCCCCCTGAGCAGTCCGCGGGAGACCCAGTACTTC; cdr3_aa: CASSPLSSPRETQYF
clone_size: -; d_call: TRBD1; v_call: TRBV5-3; j_call: TRBJ1-1; cdr3_nt: TGTGCCAGAAGGCCTCAGGGGGCTGCGGACACTGAAGCTTTCTTT; cdr3_aa: CARRPQGAADTEAFF
clone_size: large; d_call: -; v_call: TRBV7-9; j_call: TRBJ1-4; cdr3_nt: TGTGCCAGCAGCCTTAACAGGGAACTGTTTTTT; cdr3_aa: CASSLNRELFF
clone_size: few; d_call: -; v_call: TRBV10-1; j_call: TRBJ1-2; cdr3_nt: TGCGCCAGCAGTGGCAGGGGATTTAACTATGGCTACACCTTC; cdr3_aa: CASSGRGFNYGYTF
clone_size: medium-sized; d_call: -; v_call: TRBV6-1; j_call: TRBJ1-5; cdr3_nt: TGTGCCAGCCCCGGACGGGATCAGCCCCAGCATTTT; cdr3_aa: CASPGRDQPQHF
clone_size: -; d_call: TRBD2; v_call: TRBV6-9; j_call: TRBJ2-1; cdr3_nt: TGTGGTTCGGTGGCTAGCGGGAGGGAAGGGCAGTTCTTC; cdr3_aa: CGSVASGREGQFF
clone_size: -; d_call: -; v_call: TRBV5-4; j_call: TRBJ1-1; cdr3_nt: TGTGCCAGCAGACAAGAGTCCGGGGGGCACACTGAAGCTTTCTTT; cdr3_aa: CASRQESGGHTEAFF
clone_size: -; d_call: -; v_call: TRBV4-2; j_call: TRBJ1-5; cdr3_nt: TGTGCCAGCAGCCAAGATTTGAATCAGCCCCAGCATTTT; cdr3_aa: CASSQDLNQPQHF
clone_size: -; d_call: -; v_call: TRBV29-1; j_call: TRBJ1-1; cdr3_nt: TGCAGCGTTGCTGGGGGAAACACTGAAGCTTTCTTT; cdr3_aa: CSVAGGNTEAFF